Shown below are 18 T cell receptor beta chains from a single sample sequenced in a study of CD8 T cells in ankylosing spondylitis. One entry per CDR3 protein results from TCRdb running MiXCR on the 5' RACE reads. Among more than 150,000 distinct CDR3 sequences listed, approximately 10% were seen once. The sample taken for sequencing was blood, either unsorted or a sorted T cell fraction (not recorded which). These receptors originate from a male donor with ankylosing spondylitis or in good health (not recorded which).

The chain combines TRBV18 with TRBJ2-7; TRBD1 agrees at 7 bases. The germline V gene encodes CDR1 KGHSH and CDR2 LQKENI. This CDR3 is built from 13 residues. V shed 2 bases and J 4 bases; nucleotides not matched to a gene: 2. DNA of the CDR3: TGTGCCAGCTCACCAGGACAGGTTTACGAGCAGTACTTC. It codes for CASSPGQVYEQYF.

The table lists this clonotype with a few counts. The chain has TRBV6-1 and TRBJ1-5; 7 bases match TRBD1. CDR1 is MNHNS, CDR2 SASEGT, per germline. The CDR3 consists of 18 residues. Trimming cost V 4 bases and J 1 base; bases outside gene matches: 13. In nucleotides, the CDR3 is TGTGCCAGCAGTGGACGGGGTCAGGGGGTTTACAGCAATCAGCCCCAGCATTTT. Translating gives CASSGRGQGVYSNQPQHF.

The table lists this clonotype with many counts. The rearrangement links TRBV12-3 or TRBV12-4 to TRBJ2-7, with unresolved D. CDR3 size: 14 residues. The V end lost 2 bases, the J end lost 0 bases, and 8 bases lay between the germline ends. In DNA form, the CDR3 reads TGTGCCAGCAGTTTATCGGCAGGCTCCTACGAGCAGTACTTC. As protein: CASSLSAGSYEQYF.

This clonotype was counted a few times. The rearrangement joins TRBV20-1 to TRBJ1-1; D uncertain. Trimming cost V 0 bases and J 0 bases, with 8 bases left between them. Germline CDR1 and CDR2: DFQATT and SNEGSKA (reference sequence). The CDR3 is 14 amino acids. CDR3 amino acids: CSARDTRLNTEAFF. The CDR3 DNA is TGCAGTGCTAGAGATACGCGGCTGAACACTGAAGCTTTCTTT.

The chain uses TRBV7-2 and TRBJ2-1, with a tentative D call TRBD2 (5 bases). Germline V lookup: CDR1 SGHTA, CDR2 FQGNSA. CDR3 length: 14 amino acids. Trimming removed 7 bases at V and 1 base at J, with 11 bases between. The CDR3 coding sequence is TGTGCCAGCAACACGGACTCATCCTACAATGAGCAGTTCTTC. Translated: CASNTDSSYNEQFF.

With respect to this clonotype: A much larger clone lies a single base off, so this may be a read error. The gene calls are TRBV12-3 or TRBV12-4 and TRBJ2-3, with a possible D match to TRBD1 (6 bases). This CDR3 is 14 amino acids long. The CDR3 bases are TGTGCCGGCAGTTTACAGGGCGGTTCGGATACGCAGTATTTT. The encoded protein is CAGSLQGGSDTQYF.

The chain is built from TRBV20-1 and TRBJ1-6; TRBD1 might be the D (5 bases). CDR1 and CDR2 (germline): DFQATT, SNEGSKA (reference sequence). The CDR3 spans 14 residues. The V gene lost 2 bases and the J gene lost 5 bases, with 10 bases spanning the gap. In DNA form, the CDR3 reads TGCAGTGCTAGACAGGGTGTAGATAATTCACCCCTCCACTTT. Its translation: CSARQGVDNSPLHF.

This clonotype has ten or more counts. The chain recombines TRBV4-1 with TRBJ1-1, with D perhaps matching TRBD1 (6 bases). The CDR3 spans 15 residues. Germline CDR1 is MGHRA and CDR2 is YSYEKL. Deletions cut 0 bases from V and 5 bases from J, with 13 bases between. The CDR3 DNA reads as TGCGCCAGCAGCCAAGATCAGGGGATTCGGACTGAAGCTTTCTTT. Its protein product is CASSQDQGIRTEAFF.

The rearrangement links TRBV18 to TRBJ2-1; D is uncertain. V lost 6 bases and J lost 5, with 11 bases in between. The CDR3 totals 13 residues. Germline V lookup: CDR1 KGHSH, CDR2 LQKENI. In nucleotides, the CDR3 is TGTGCCAGCTCTTCTAAGGGCGACAATGAGCAGTTCTTC. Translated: CASSSKGDNEQFF.

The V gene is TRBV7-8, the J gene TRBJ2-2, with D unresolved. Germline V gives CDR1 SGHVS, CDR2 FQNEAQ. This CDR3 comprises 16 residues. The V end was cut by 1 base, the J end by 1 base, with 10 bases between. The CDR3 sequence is CASSLVFWGNTGELFF. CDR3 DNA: TGTGCCAGCAGCTTAGTATTTTGGGGGAACACCGGGGAGCTGTTTTTT. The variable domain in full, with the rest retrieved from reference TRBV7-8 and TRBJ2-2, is GAGVSQSPRYKVAKRGQDVALRCDPISGHVSLFWYQQALGQGPEFLTYFQNEAQLDKSGLPSDRFFAERPEGSVSTLKIQRTQQEDSAVYLCASSLVFWGNTGELFFGEGSRLTVL.

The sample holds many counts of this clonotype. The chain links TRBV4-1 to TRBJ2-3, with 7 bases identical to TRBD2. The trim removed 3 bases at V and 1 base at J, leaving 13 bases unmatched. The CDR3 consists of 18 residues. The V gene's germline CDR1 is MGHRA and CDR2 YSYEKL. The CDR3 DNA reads TGCGCCAGCAGCCAGACCGGGGGGACTACCATGGGCACAGATACGCAGTATTTT. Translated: CASSQTGGTTMGTDTQYF.

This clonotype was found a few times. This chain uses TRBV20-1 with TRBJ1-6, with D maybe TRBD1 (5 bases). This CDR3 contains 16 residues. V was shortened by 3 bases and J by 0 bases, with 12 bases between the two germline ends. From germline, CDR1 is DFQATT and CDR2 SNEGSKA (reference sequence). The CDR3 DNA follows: TGCAGTGCTAGTTCATGGGGCGGCTCCTATAATTCACCCCTCCACTTT. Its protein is CSASSWGGSYNSPLHF.

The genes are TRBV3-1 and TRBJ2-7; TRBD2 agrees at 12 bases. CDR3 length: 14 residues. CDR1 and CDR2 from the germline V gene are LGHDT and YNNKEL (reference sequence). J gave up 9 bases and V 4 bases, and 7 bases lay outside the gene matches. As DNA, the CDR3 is TGTGCCAGCAGCCGGGGACTAGCGGGCCTTGGGCAGTACTTC. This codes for CASSRGLAGLGQYF.

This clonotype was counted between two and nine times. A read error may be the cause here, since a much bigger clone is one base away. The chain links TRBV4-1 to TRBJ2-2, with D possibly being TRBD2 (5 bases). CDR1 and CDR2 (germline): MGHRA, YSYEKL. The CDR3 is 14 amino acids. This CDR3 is CAGSQDKGDGELFF. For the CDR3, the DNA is TGCGCCGGCAGCCAAGATAAGGGAGACGGGGAGCTGTTTTTT.

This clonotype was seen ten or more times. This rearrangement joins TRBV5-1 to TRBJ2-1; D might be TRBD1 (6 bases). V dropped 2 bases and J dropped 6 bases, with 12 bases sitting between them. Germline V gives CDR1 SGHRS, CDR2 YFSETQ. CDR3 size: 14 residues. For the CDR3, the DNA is TGCGCCAGCAGCTTAGGAATGGGGGCCAATGAGCAGTTCTTC. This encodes CASSLGMGANEQFF. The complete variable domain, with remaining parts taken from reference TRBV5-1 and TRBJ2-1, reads KAGVTQTPRYLIKTRGQQVTLSCSPISGHRSVSWYQQTPGQGLQFLFEYFSETQRNKGNFPGRFSGRQFSNSRSEMNVSTLELGDSALYLCASSLGMGANEQFFGPGTRLTVL.

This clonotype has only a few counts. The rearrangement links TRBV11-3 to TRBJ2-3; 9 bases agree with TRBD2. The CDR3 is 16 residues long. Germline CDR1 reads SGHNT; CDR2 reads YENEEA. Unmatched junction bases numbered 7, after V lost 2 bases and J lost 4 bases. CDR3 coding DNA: TGTGCCAGCAGCTTAAGTAGCGGGAGTGGAGCAGATACGCAGTATTTT. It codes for CASSLSSGSGADTQYF. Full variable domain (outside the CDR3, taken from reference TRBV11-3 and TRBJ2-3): EAGVVQSPRYKIIEKKQPVAFWCNPISGHNTLYWYLQNLGQGPELLIRYENEEAVDDSQLPKDRFSAERLKGVDSTLKIQPAELGDSAVYLCASSLSSGSGADTQYFGPGTRLTVL.

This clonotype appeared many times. The CDR3 reads CATSEDIGLNNEQFF. As DNA, the CDR3 is TGTGCCACCAGTGAAGATATAGGTCTCAACAATGAGCAGTTCTTC. The chain employs TRBV24-1 and TRBJ2-1; D is ambiguous. The length of the CDR3 is 15 residues. Germline V gene sequence: CDR1 KGHDR, CDR2 SFDVKD. Trimming took 4 bases from V and 5 from J, leaving 14 bases between them.

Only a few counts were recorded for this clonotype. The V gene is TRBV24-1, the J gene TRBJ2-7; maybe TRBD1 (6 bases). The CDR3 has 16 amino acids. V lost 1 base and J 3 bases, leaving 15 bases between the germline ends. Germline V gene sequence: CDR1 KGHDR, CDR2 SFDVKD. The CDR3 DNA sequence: TGTGCCACCAGTGATTTTGGGGACATTGAATACTACGAGCAGTACTTC. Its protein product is CATSDFGDIEYYEQYF.